This record concerns one TCR beta chain sequence. Its antigen is still unknown. The source of the sample is a study of T-cell memory formation after mild COVID-19. General observations from the study: Among clones peaking at day 37 in the second wave, SARS-CoV-2 specificity remained unconfirmed. Day 15 to 85 contractors were CD4/CD8 balanced; later expanders leaned CD4+.

Trimming took 7 bases from V and 0 from J, leaving 8 bases between them. The germline CDR1 and CDR2 sequences are MNHEY and SVGAGI. This CDR3 contains 13 residues. Libraries for TCRalpha and TCRbeta carried sample barcodes and unique molecular identifiers via 5'RACE. TCRdb called the 5' RACE reads again in MiXCR, with one record for every CDR3 protein. The data hold hundreds of thousands of distinct CDR3 sequences, with about a fifth observed a single time. The specimen sequenced was PBMCs or a T cell subset sorted from them (not recorded which). The TCR originated in an adult woman who had mild COVID-19 (a few samples of this study predate the infection). Cell type and time point are not known. The rearrangement links TRBV6-5 to TRBJ2-3, with a tentative D call TRBD2 (5 bases). The CDR3 region has the DNA TGTGCCAGCAAAGCGGTTAGCACAGATACGCAGTATTTT. Its protein is CASKAVSTDTQYF.